Each of the 14 T cell receptor beta chains below was sequenced from the same sample in a study of blood T cell repertoires in COVID-19. Assay: immunoSEQ multiplex PCR; the TCRdb copy retains only in-frame clones and omits some. The sample includes under 300,000 clones, roughly 87% seen only once; the top ten take around 0.8%. The sample comprised peripheral blood. These receptors were collected from a woman under 40 with acute or convalescent COVID-19.

This clone was observed once. The chain carries TRBV15 and TRBJ2-4; 7 positions agree with TRBD1. Per germline, CDR1 LNHNV and CDR2 YYDKDF (reference sequence). After removal of 1 base from V and 1 base from J, the junction contained 4 bases not matched to a gene. The CDR3 is 16 amino acids. The CDR3 nucleotides are TGTGCCACCAGCAGAGGGCCAGGGGGTGCCAAAAACATTCAGTACTTC. Its protein is CATSRGPGGAKNIQYF. Full variable domain (outside the CDR3, taken from reference TRBV15 and TRBJ2-4): DAMVIQNPRYQVTQFGKPVTLSCSQTLNHNVMYWYQQKSSQAPKLLFHYYDKDFNNEADTPDNFQSRRPNTSFCFLDIRSPGLGDTAMYLCATSRGPGGAKNIQYFGAGTRLSVL.

V gene TRBV19 combines with J gene TRBJ2-4; D might be TRBD1 (5 bases). This CDR3 is built from 15 residues. Trimming removed 3 bases at V and 0 bases at J, with 9 bases between. The V gene's germline CDR1 is LNHDA and CDR2 SQIVND (reference sequence). CDR3 protein: CASSIDSLAKNIQYF. The CDR3, as DNA: TGTGCCAGTAGTATCGACAGTCTAGCCAAAAACATTCAGTACTTC.

This chain uses TRBV5-1 with TRBJ1-4, with 7 bases fitting TRBD1. Germline V gene data show CDR1 as SGHRS and CDR2 as YFSETQ. There are 14 residues in the CDR3. V trimming: 4 bases; J trimming: 8 bases; junction bases outside the gene matches: 8. The CDR3: CASSQQGPQEKLFF. The CDR3 DNA reads TGCGCCAGCAGCCAACAGGGGCCTCAGGAAAAACTGTTTTTT.

The V gene is TRBV19, the J gene TRBJ2-5, with 9 nucleotides matching TRBD2. The trim removed 5 bases at V and 2 bases at J, leaving 6 bases unmatched. CDR1 is LNHDA, CDR2 SQIVND, per germline (reference sequence). This CDR3 comprises 15 residues. The CDR3 reads CASSLGLAKQETQYF. DNA of the CDR3: TGTGCCAGTAGTCTCGGACTAGCGAAACAAGAGACCCAGTACTTC.

Written as DNA, the CDR3 is TGCAGCGTAACCGACAGGGCGGCTAACTATGGCTACACCTTC. Its translation: CSVTDRAANYGYTF. V and J are TRBV29-1 and TRBJ1-2, with 7 bases lining up with TRBD1. CDR1 is SQVTM and CDR2 is ANQGSEA in the germline V gene. The CDR3 length is 14 residues. The junction had 7 bases not matched to a gene; V was cut back by 6 bases and J by 0 bases.

This clone was seen a handful of times. The chain couples TRBV5-5 to TRBJ1-1; D perhaps matches TRBD1 (6 bases). Germline V gene data show CDR1 as SGHKS and CDR2 as YYEKEE (reference sequence). With 4 bases removed from V and 4 bases from J, the gap between germline ends came to 11 bases. The CDR3 extends over 13 amino acids. The CDR3 is CASSRRGGTEAFF. CDR3 in DNA: TGTGCCAGCAGCCGGAGGGGGGGCACTGAAGCTTTCTTT.

The chain uses TRBV9 and TRBJ2-1; 7 positions agree with TRBD1. The trim removed 2 bases at V and 6 bases at J, leaving 17 bases unmatched. The CDR3 is 18 residues long. Looked up from germline, CDR1 is SGDLS and CDR2 is YYNGEE. CDR3 region: CASSVQLPTTGNRNEQFF. DNA for the CDR3: TGTGCCAGCAGCGTCCAACTCCCTACGACAGGGAACCGCAATGAGCAGTTCTTC. Together with reference TRBV9 and TRBJ2-1, the CDR3 gives the full variable domain: DSGVTQTPKHLITATGQRVTLRCSPRSGDLSVYWYQQSLDQGLQFLIQYYNGEERAKGNILERFSAQQFPDLHSELNLSSLELGDSALYFCASSVQLPTTGNRNEQFFGPGTRLTVL.

The chain employs TRBV6-5 and TRBJ2-1, with 9 bases identical to TRBD1. V lost 5 bases and J lost 2; bases outside the gene matches: 4. The CDR3 consists of 15 residues. The germline gives CDR1 MNHEY, CDR2 SVGAGI. CDR3 sequence (DNA): TGTGCCAGCAGTCTCGACAGGGGGGCCTACAATGAGCAGTTCTTC. Protein sequence: CASSLDRGAYNEQFF.

This chain connects TRBV3-1 (or the pseudogene TRBV3-2) to TRBJ2-3; the match to TRBD2 covers 8 bases. Trimming removed 1 base from V and 12 bases from J; junction bases left unmatched: 9. Germline-derived CDR1 and CDR2 are LGHDT and YNNKEL (reference sequence). The CDR3 is 14 residues long. CDR3 amino acids: CASSQGERLAPQYF. DNA for the CDR3: TGTGCCAGCAGCCAAGGGGAAAGACTAGCGCCTCAGTATTTT.

Of note for this clone: Other DNA sequences from this sample encode an identical CDR3 as well. The V and J genes are TRBV6-5 and TRBJ2-7; tentatively, D is TRBD2 (6 bases). The CDR3 has 13 residues. Trimming stripped 5 bases from V and 2 bases from J, with 10 bases between. In germline, CDR1 is MNHEY, CDR2 SVGAGI. The CDR3 DNA is TGTGCCAGCAGTAGGGACTTGACCTACGAGCAGTACTTC. Translated, it gives CASSRDLTYEQYF.

The chain carries TRBV19 and TRBJ2-1; 9 bases align to TRBD2. The CDR3 runs to 14 residues. With 5 bases clipped from V and 4 bases from J, the junction kept 3 bases outside the gene matches. Germline-derived CDR1 and CDR2 are LNHDA and SQIVND (reference sequence). The CDR3 DNA reads as TGTGCCAGTAGTGGCGGGAGGGCTTACAATGAGCAGTTCTTC. Residues: CASSGGRAYNEQFF.

The chain couples TRBV5-6 to TRBJ2-3; a weak D match, TRBD2 (5 bases). CDR3 length: 15 residues. With 6 bases removed from V and 2 bases from J, the gap between germline ends came to 16 bases. Germline lookup yields CDR1 SGHDT and CDR2 YYEEEE. The CDR3 sequence is CASTPEGRHTDTQYF. As DNA, the CDR3 is TGTGCCAGCACCCCAGAAGGGAGACACACAGATACGCAGTATTTT.

This chain connects TRBV30 to TRBJ2-7; TRBD1 aligns across 9 bases. V was clipped by 3 bases and J by 4 bases; unmatched bases: 13. CDR1 is GTSNPN, CDR2 SVGIG, per germline (reference sequence). The CDR3 is 16 residues long. The CDR3 DNA reads TGTGCCTGGAGGCCATTGAGTGGGGACAGGGCTTACGAGCAGTACTTC. As protein: CAWRPLSGDRAYEQYF. The complete variable domain, with remaining parts taken from reference TRBV30 and TRBJ2-7, reads SQTIHQWPATLVQPVGSPLSLECTVEGTSNPNLYWYRQAAGRGLQLLFYSVGIGQISSEVPQNLSASRPQDRQFILSSKKLLLSDSGFYLCAWRPLSGDRAYEQYFGPGTRLTVT.

The rearrangement joins TRBV6-5 to TRBJ2-1, with TRBD2 identical over 9 bases. CDR1 is MNHEY, CDR2 SVGAGI, per germline. The CDR3 runs 13 residues. Trimming at V came to 2 bases and at J to 15 bases, leaving 8 bases not matched to a gene. CDR3 amino acids: CASSYVTSGSWFF. The CDR3 coding sequence is TGTGCCAGCAGTTACGTTACTAGCGGGTCATGGTTCTTC.